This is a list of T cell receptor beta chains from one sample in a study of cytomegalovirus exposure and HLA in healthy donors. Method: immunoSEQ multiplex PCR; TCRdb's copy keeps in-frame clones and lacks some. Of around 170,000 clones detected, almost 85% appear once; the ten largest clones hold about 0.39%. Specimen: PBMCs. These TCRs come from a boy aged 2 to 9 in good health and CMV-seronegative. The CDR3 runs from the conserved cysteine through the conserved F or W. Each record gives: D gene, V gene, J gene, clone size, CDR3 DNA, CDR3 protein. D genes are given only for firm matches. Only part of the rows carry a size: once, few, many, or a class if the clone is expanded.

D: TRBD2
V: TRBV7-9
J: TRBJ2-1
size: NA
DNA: TGTGCCAGCAGCTTAGGGCGGGGAGCGGGAGTGGCGGGATACAATGAGCAGTTCTTC
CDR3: CASSLGRGAGVAGYNEQFF

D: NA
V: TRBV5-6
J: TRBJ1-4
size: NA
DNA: TGTGCCAGCAGTGCCAGACAGAGAGGTGGAGAAAAACTGTTTTTT
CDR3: CASSARQRGGEKLFF

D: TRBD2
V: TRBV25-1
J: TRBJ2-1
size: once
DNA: TGTGCCAGCAGTGAATCTAGCGGGAGGCACAATGAGCAGTTCTTC
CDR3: CASSESSGRHNEQFF

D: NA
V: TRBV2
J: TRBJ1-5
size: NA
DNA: TGTGCCAGCAGGTTAACGGGACAAAAAAGCAATCAGCCCCAGCATTTT
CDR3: CASRLTGQKSNQPQHF

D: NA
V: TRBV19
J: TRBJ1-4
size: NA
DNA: TGTGCCAGTCAGAGGAGGGCTAATGAAAAACTGTTTTTT
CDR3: CASQRRANEKLFF

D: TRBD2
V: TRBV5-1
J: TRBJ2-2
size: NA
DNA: TGCGCCAGCAGCTTCTCTAGCGGGATAGCGAACACCGGGGAGCTGTTTTTT
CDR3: CASSFSSGIANTGELFF

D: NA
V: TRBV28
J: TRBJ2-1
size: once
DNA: TGTGCCAGCAGTTTGGGGGGATACAATGAGCAGTTCTTC
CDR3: CASSLGGYNEQFF

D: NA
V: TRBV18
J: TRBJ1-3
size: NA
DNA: TGTGCCAGCTCACCCCAGGCAACTGGAAACACCATATATTTT
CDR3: CASSPQATGNTIYF

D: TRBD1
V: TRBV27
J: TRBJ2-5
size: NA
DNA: TGTGCCAGCAGTTTCATCCGGGACAGAGTGTACCAAGAGACCCAGTACTTC
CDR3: CASSFIRDRVYQETQYF

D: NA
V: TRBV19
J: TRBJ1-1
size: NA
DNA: TGTGCCAGTAGTCTTCGAGTGAACACTGAAGCTTTCTTT
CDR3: CASSLRVNTEAFF

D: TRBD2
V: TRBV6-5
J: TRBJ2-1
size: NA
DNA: TGTGCCAGCAGTTACGGGACTACCGCTTACAATGAGCAGTTCTTC
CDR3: CASSYGTTAYNEQFF

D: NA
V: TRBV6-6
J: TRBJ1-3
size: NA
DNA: TGTGCCAGCAGTTTGCAGGGGCATCTCTCTGGAAACACCATATATTTT
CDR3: CASSLQGHLSGNTIYF

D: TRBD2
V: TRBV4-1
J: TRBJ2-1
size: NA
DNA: TGCGCCAGCAGCCAAGCGACTAGCGGGATTTACAATGAGCAGTTCTTC
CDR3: CASSQATSGIYNEQFF

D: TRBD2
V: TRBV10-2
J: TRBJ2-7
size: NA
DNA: TGCGCCAGCAGTGAGTCGCTAGCGGGAGAAGACGACGAGCAGTACTTC
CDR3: CASSESLAGEDDEQYF

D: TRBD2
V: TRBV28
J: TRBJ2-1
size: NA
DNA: TGTGCCAGCAGTTTAGCCTCGGGGAGGGGTTCCTACAATGAGCAGTTCTTC
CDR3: CASSLASGRGSYNEQFF

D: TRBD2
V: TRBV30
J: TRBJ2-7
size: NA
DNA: TGTGCCTGGACCGGGACTAGCGGGGGTAGGAGCTCCTACGAGCAGTACTTC
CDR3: CAWTGTSGGRSSYEQYF

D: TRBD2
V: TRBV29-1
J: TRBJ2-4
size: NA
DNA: TGCAGCGTCCTCGGGGGGGACATTCAGTACTTC
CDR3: CSVLGGDIQYF

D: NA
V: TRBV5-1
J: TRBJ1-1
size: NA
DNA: TGCGCCAGCAGCTTGGTCACGACACCTTACACTGAAGCTTTCTTT
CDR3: CASSLVTTPYTEAFF

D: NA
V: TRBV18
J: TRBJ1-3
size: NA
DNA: TGTGCCAGCTCACCCCTTCCAGGGGCACGGGGAAACACCATATATTTT
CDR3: CASSPLPGARGNTIYF

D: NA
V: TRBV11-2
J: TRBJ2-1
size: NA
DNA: TGTGCCAGCAGCTTATACGGGAGTGATTACAATGAGCAGTTCTTC
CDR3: CASSLYGSDYNEQFF

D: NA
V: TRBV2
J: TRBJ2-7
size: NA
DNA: TGTGCCAGCAGTGTCCGACAATACGAGCAGTACTTC
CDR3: CASSVRQYEQYF

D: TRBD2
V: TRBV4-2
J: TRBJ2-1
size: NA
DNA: TGTGCCAGCAGCCAAGAAGGACTAGCGGGAGTGCTTTCCTACAATGAGCAGTTCTTC
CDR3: CASSQEGLAGVLSYNEQFF

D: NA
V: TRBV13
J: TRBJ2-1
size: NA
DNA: TGTGCCAGCAGCCCTTATCCCCAGGGTCTCAATGAGCAGTTCTTC
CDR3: CASSPYPQGLNEQFF

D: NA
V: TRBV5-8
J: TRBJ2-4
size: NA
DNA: TGTGCCAGCAGCTTTCGGAGAGCCAAAAACATTCAGTACTTC
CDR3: CASSFRRAKNIQYF

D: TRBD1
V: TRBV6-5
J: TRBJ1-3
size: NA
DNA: TGTGCCAGCTCTCGGACAGGGTCTGGAAACACCATATATTTT
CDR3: CASSRTGSGNTIYF

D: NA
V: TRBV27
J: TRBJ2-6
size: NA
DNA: TGTGCCAGCAGTTTATCCGCTGGGGCCAACGTCCTGACTTTC
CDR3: CASSLSAGANVLTF

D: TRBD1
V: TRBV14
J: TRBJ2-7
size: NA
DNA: TGTGCCAGCAGCCACCTGACAGGGGGCTTTCTCGAGCAGTACTTC
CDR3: CASSHLTGGFLEQYF

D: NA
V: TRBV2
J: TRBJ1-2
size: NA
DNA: TGTGCCAGCACCATAGACAGGACGGCCTATGGCTACACCTTC
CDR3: CASTIDRTAYGYTF

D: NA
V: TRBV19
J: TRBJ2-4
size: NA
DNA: TGTGCCAGTAGGGAACAGTCCAAAAACATTCAGTACTTC
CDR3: CASREQSKNIQYF

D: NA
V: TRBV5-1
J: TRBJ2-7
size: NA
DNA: TGCGCCAGCAGTGTCGCTAGCGCCTACGAGCAGTACTTC
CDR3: CASSVASAYEQYF

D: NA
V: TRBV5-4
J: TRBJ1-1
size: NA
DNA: TGTGCCAGCAGCTTCGATGCGGGGAAAAGGCCTTTCTTT
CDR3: CASSFDAGKRPFF

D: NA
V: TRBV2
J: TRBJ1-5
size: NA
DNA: TGTGCCAGCAGTGTGGGACTATTAAGCATTCAGCCCCAGCATTTT
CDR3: CASSVGLLSIQPQHF

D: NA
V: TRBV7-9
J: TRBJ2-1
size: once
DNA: TGTGCCAGCAGCAGTTTTCTAACCCCGGGACAATCCTACAATGAGCAGTTCTTC
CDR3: CASSSFLTPGQSYNEQFF

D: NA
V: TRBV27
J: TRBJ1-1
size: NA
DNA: TGTGCCAGCAGTTTATCGCGACAGAGAGAAGCTTTCTTT
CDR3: CASSLSRQREAFF

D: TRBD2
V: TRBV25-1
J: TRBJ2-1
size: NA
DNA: TGTGCCAGCAGGGGGACTAGCGGCCTCTACAATGAGCAGTTCTTC
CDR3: CASRGTSGLYNEQFF

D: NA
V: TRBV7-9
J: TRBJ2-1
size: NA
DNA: TGTGCCAGCAGCTTAGCCAGGATGGATGAGCAGTTCTTC
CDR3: CASSLARMDEQFF

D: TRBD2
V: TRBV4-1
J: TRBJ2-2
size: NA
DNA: TGCGCCAGCAGCTCAATAGCGGGACTTAACACCGGGGAGCTGTTTTTT
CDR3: CASSSIAGLNTGELFF

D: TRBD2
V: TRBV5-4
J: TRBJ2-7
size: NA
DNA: TGTGCCAGCAGCTTGGGGACTAGCGGCGGCAGGTCCTACGAGCAGTACTTC
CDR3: CASSLGTSGGRSYEQYF

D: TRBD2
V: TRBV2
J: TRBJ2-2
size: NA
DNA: TGTGCCAGCACTAGCGGGACCGACACCGGGGAGCTGTTTTTT
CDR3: CASTSGTDTGELFF

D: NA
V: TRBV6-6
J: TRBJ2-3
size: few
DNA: TGTGCCAGCAGACGACTAGAGGGGACAGATACGCAGTATTTT
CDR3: CASRRLEGTDTQYF

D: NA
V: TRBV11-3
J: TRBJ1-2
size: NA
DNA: TGTGCCAGCAGCCGGACCGGGACTGACTATGGCTACACCTTC
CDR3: CASSRTGTDYGYTF

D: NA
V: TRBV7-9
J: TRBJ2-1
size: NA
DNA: TGTGCCAGCAGCTCCCTCTTGGGGAGGAGGAACAATGAGCAGTTCTTC
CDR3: CASSSLLGRRNNEQFF

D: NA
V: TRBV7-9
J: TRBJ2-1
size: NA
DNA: TGTGCCAGCAGCCAACCTCGGAGCTACAATGAGCAGTTCTTC
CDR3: CASSQPRSYNEQFF

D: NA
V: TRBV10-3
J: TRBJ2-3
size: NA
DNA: TGTGCCATCAGTGACGGCGGGATAAGCACAGATACGCAGTATTTT
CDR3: CAISDGGISTDTQYF

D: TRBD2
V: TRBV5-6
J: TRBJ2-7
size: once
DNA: TGTGCCAGCAGCTTTTCTACGGGGGGCTACGAGCAGTACTTC
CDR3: CASSFSTGGYEQYF

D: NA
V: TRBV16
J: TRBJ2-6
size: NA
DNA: TGTGCCAGCAGCCAATCGCAGGGGGCCAACGTCCTGACTTTC
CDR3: CASSQSQGANVLTF

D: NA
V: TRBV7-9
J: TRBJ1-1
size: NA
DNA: TGTGCCAGCAGCTTCGGGGCGGGGGGGAACACTGAAGCTTTCTTT
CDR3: CASSFGAGGNTEAFF

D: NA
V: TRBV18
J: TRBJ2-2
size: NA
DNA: TGTGCCAGCTCACCACTTCCCCAGTTCACCGGGGAGCTGTTTTTT
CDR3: CASSPLPQFTGELFF

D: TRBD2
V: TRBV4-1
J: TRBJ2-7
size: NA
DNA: TGCGCCAGCAGCGTCTCTCGCGGGAGTTTGTCCTACGAGCAGTACTTC
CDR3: CASSVSRGSLSYEQYF

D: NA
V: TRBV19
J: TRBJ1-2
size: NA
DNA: TGTGCCAGTAGGGCCACCACCCGGGACTATGGCTACACCTTC
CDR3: CASRATTRDYGYTF

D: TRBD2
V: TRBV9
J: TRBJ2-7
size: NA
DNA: TGTGCCAGCAGCGTAGCTACGACGGCGGGAGGGACCTACGAGCAGTACTTC
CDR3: CASSVATTAGGTYEQYF

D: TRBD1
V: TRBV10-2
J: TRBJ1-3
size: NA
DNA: TGCGCCAGCAGTGAGTTGGACAGGGGCTTCTCTGGAAACACCATATATTTT
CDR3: CASSELDRGFSGNTIYF

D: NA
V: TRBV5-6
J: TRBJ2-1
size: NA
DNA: TGTGCCAGCAGCCCACCGGGAGTACGGGAGCAGTTCTTC
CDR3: CASSPPGVREQFF

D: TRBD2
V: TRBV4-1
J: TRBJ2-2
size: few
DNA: TGCGCCAGCAGCCAAGGTGGACTAGCGGGCCCCGTCTTGCTCGGGGAGCTGTTTTTT
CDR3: CASSQGGLAGPVLLGELFF